This is a list of T cell receptor beta chains from one sample in a study of shared clonotypes between healthy human individuals. Sequenced by immunoSEQ multiplex PCR; TCRdb stores in-frame clones only, minus some. The sample records approximately 2.1 million clones, more than 85% being singletons. The specimen sequenced was naive CD4+ T cells from PBMCs. All receptors derive from a man between 18 and 35 years old in good health. Some clones in this sample may be carry-over from other donors' samples. The CDR3 runs from the conserved cysteine through the conserved F or W. The D gene is left open where the match is weak. Clone size is not always given. Where it is, it says once, few, many or a class for expanded clones.

clone_size	v_call	j_call	d_call	cdr3_aa	cdr3_nt
-	TRBV7-9	TRBJ2-1	TRBD2	CASSKRLAGDVDEQFF	TGTGCCAGCAGCAAAAGACTAGCGGGAGATGTCGATGAGCAGTTCTTC
-	TRBV2	TRBJ1-1	-	CATLPWGTEAFF	TGTGCCACCCTGCCATGGGGCACTGAAGCTTTCTTT
-	TRBV28	TRBJ1-5	-	CASSLLEQVNDQPQHF	TGTGCCAGCAGTTTATTGGAACAGGTTAACGATCAGCCCCAGCATTTT
-	TRBV7-9	TRBJ2-1	-	CASSFYDEQFF	TGTGCCAGCAGCTTCTATGATGAGCAGTTCTTC
few	TRBV2	TRBJ1-1	-	CASSVQGNTEAFF	TGTGCCAGCAGCGTTCAGGGGAACACTGAAGCTTTCTTT
once	TRBV6-1	TRBJ1-5	-	CASSDLNDQPQHF	TGTGCCAGCAGTGACCTTAACGATCAGCCCCAGCATTTT
-	TRBV11-2	TRBJ2-5	-	CASSLVVSLGETQYF	TGTGCCAGCAGCTTAGTGGTATCCTTGGGGGAGACCCAGTACTTC
-	TRBV28	TRBJ2-7	-	CASSLSQGGTYEQYF	TGTGCCAGCAGTTTATCGCAGGGAGGCACCTACGAGCAGTACTTC
once	TRBV7-2	TRBJ1-2	-	CASSLEGGVYGYTF	TGTGCCAGCAGCTTAGAGGGCGGGGTCTATGGCTACACCTTC
-	TRBV30	TRBJ1-6	-	CAWSKEGYNSPLHF	TGTGCCTGGAGTAAGGAGGGCTATAATTCACCCCTCCACTTT
-	TRBV28	TRBJ2-3	TRBD2	CASSWTSGRAWTDTQYF	TGTGCCAGCAGTTGGACTAGCGGGAGGGCCTGGACAGATACGCAGTATTTT
-	TRBV5-1	TRBJ2-3	-	CASRGGPSTDTQYF	TGCGCCAGCCGCGGCGGACCTAGCACAGATACGCAGTATTTT
-	TRBV18	TRBJ2-1	-	CASSPQAWQKLGDEQFF	TGTGCCAGCTCACCACAAGCGTGGCAGAAACTCGGGGATGAGCAGTTCTTC
-	TRBV27	TRBJ2-7	-	CASTPLGGEQYF	TGTGCCAGCACCCCATTGGGTGGAGAGCAGTACTTC
-	TRBV6-5	TRBJ1-1	-	CASSYWDGMSEAFF	TGTGCCAGCAGTTACTGGGACGGGATGTCTGAAGCTTTCTTT
once	TRBV25-1	TRBJ1-1	TRBD1	CASSGQGVTEAFF	TGTGCCAGCAGTGGACAGGGGGTCACTGAAGCTTTCTTT
-	TRBV10-3	TRBJ1-2	TRBD1	CAIPKPDRENYGYTF	TGTGCCATACCTAAACCGGACAGGGAGAACTATGGCTACACCTTC
once	TRBV6-5	TRBJ2-7	-	CASSLRRLDEQYF	TGTGCCAGCAGTCTCCGACGGCTTGACGAGCAGTACTTC
-	TRBV7-2	TRBJ2-3	TRBD2	CASTLAGTTDTQYF	TGTGCCAGCACCCTAGCGGGAACCACAGATACGCAGTATTTT
-	TRBV10-3	TRBJ2-3	TRBD2	CAISEGLGSDTQYF	TGTGCCATCAGTGAGGGACTAGGGTCGGATACGCAGTATTTT
-	TRBV4-1	TRBJ1-1	-	CASTIQGFKVMNTEAFF	TGCGCCAGCACCATACAAGGGTTTAAGGTCATGAACACTGAAGCTTTCTTT
-	TRBV5-1	TRBJ2-7	TRBD2	CASSALAGRPTYEQYF	TGCGCCAGCAGCGCCCTAGCGGGCCGACCAACCTACGAGCAGTACTTC